This T cell receptor (beta chain) was found in a study of graft-versus-host responses after intestinal transplantation. Study-wide background: All of the recipients had induction that used anti-thymocyte globulin, then tacrolimus and steroids for three to four years.

The repertoire was sequenced with immunoSEQ multiplex PCR; TCRdb's copy has only in-frame clones and lacks some. Among more than 90,000 clones listed, 90% to 95% were seen once. Looked up from germline, CDR1 is GTSNPN and CDR2 is SVGIG (reference sequence). V was pared by 0 bases and J by 5 bases, with 19 bases between. The CDR3 loop spans 16 amino acids. Study conclusions and caveats: Present in recipient marrow, GvH clones included some that appeared first in ileum or blood.

About this clone: Its antigen is currently unknown.

The TCR comes from a human donor who was the organ donor for an intestinal transplant. The V and J genes are TRBV30 and TRBJ2-5; tentatively, D is TRBD1 (6 bases). The material sequenced was unstimulated CD4+ T cells sorted from spleen or lymph node cells, taken before transplant. The DNA of the CDR3 is TGTGCCTGGAGTGTACGATTTTCGACAGGTGGGGAGACCCAGTACTTC. This gives the protein CAWSVRFSTGGETQYF.